A selection of T cell receptor beta chains follows, all from one sample in a study of shared clonotypes between healthy human individuals. Clones were sequenced by immunoSEQ multiplex PCR, and TCRdb holds only the in-frame ones, with some missing. The table lists about 2 million clones, about 95% of them singletons. The sequenced sample consisted of naive CD8+ T cells sorted from blood. The receptors here all came from a man aged 18 to 30 in good health. The CDR3 runs from the conserved cysteine through the conserved F or W. The D gene is left open where the match is weak. Only some rows state a clone size, as once, few, many or a class for expanded clones.

v_call: TRBV19
clone_size: .
j_call: TRBJ2-1
d_call: .
cdr3_aa: CASSFSTGLVLYNEQFF
cdr3_nt: TGTGCCAGTAGTTTCTCTACGGGGCTAGTGCTCTACAATGAGCAGTTCTTC

v_call: TRBV7-9
clone_size: .
j_call: TRBJ2-2
d_call: .
cdr3_aa: CASSLRDSWTGELFF
cdr3_nt: TGTGCCAGCAGCCTCCGAGACAGTTGGACCGGGGAGCTGTTTTTT

v_call: TRBV6-5
clone_size: .
j_call: TRBJ2-5
d_call: .
cdr3_aa: CASSYNSWETQYF
cdr3_nt: TGTGCCAGCAGTTACAATAGCTGGGAGACCCAGTACTTC

v_call: TRBV11-3
clone_size: .
j_call: TRBJ2-2
d_call: TRBD1
cdr3_aa: CASSLRDRGGGELFF
cdr3_nt: TGTGCCAGCAGCTTAAGGGACAGGGGAGGCGGGGAGCTGTTTTTT

v_call: TRBV21-1
clone_size: .
j_call: TRBJ2-7
d_call: .
cdr3_aa: CASSRDRETYEQYF
cdr3_nt: TGTGCCAGCAGCCGGGACAGGGAAACCTACGAGCAGTACTTC

v_call: TRBV11-2
clone_size: .
j_call: TRBJ1-6
d_call: TRBD1
cdr3_aa: CASSPGQGGNSPLHF
cdr3_nt: TGTGCCAGCAGCCCGGGACAGGGAGGTAATTCACCCCTCCACTTT

v_call: TRBV9
clone_size: .
j_call: TRBJ2-2
d_call: .
cdr3_aa: CASSAAGTLRTGELFF
cdr3_nt: TGTGCCAGCAGCGCAGCCGGGACACTTCGGACCGGGGAGCTGTTTTTT

v_call: TRBV9
clone_size: .
j_call: TRBJ1-2
d_call: .
cdr3_aa: CASSGRDSFESGYTF
cdr3_nt: TGTGCCAGCAGTGGGAGGGACTCCTTCGAAAGCGGCTACACCTTC

v_call: TRBV6-6
clone_size: once
j_call: TRBJ2-1
d_call: TRBD2
cdr3_aa: CASSYKAGETYNEQFF
cdr3_nt: TGTGCCAGTAGTTACAAAGCGGGAGAGACCTACAATGAGCAGTTCTTC

v_call: TRBV30
clone_size: once
j_call: TRBJ1-3
d_call: .
cdr3_aa: CAWTLSGNTIYF
cdr3_nt: TGTGCCTGGACGCTTTCCGGAAACACCATATATTTT

v_call: TRBV28
clone_size: once
j_call: TRBJ2-7
d_call: .
cdr3_aa: CASSFRVHEQYF
cdr3_nt: TGTGCCAGCAGTTTTCGAGTCCACGAGCAGTACTTC

v_call: TRBV27
clone_size: .
j_call: TRBJ2-7
d_call: .
cdr3_aa: CASSPSLGAWSYEQYF
cdr3_nt: TGTGCCAGCAGTCCCTCCTTAGGGGCGTGGTCCTACGAGCAGTACTTC

v_call: TRBV23-1
clone_size: .
j_call: TRBJ1-2
d_call: .
cdr3_aa: CASHDHDYGYTF
cdr3_nt: TGCGCCAGCCACGACCACGACTATGGCTACACCTTC

v_call: TRBV6-6
clone_size: .
j_call: TRBJ2-3
d_call: .
cdr3_aa: CASSYGASTDTQYF
cdr3_nt: TGTGCCAGCAGTTACGGGGCAAGCACAGATACGCAGTATTTT

v_call: TRBV7-9
clone_size: .
j_call: TRBJ2-6
d_call: .
cdr3_aa: CASSYRSSGANVLTF
cdr3_nt: TGTGCCAGCAGCTACAGGAGCTCTGGGGCCAACGTCCTGACTTTC

v_call: TRBV27
clone_size: once
j_call: TRBJ1-1
d_call: .
cdr3_aa: CASSAGLGTEAFF
cdr3_nt: TGTGCCAGCAGTGCGGGTCTGGGGACTGAAGCTTTCTTT

v_call: TRBV6-5
clone_size: once
j_call: TRBJ2-7
d_call: .
cdr3_aa: CASSYSWDTYEQYF
cdr3_nt: TGTGCCAGCAGTTACAGTTGGGACACCTACGAGCAGTACTTC

v_call: TRBV2
clone_size: .
j_call: TRBJ2-2
d_call: TRBD2
cdr3_aa: CASSEALAGGYTGELFF
cdr3_nt: TGTGCCAGCAGTGAAGCGTTAGCGGGAGGGTACACCGGGGAGCTGTTTTTT

v_call: TRBV13
clone_size: once
j_call: TRBJ2-1
d_call: .
cdr3_aa: CASSSTDLYEQFF
cdr3_nt: TGTGCCAGCAGCTCGACTGATTTGTATGAGCAGTTCTTC

v_call: TRBV10-2
clone_size: .
j_call: TRBJ1-2
d_call: .
cdr3_aa: CASSEDYFYGYTF
cdr3_nt: TGCGCCAGCAGTGAGGATTACTTCTATGGCTACACCTTC

v_call: TRBV5-1
clone_size: .
j_call: TRBJ2-5
d_call: .
cdr3_aa: CASSGTNQETQYF
cdr3_nt: TGCGCCAGTTCCGGGACAAACCAAGAGACCCAGTACTTC

v_call: TRBV2
clone_size: .
j_call: TRBJ2-5
d_call: .
cdr3_aa: CASSELGGQETQYF
cdr3_nt: TGTGCCAGCAGTGAGTTGGGCGGACAAGAGACCCAGTACTTC

v_call: TRBV14
clone_size: .
j_call: TRBJ2-7
d_call: .
cdr3_aa: CASSAFWDYEQYF
cdr3_nt: TGTGCCAGCAGCGCGTTTTGGGATTACGAGCAGTACTTC

v_call: TRBV5-1
clone_size: .
j_call: TRBJ2-3
d_call: TRBD2
cdr3_aa: CASSLIAGGPLTDTQYF
cdr3_nt: TGCGCCAGCAGCTTGATTGCGGGGGGGCCTCTCACAGATACGCAGTATTTT

v_call: TRBV30
clone_size: .
j_call: TRBJ2-3
d_call: .
cdr3_aa: CAWSVLTSTDTQYF
cdr3_nt: TGTGCCTGGAGTGTACTGACTAGCACAGATACGCAGTATTTT

v_call: TRBV2
clone_size: .
j_call: TRBJ1-2
d_call: .
cdr3_aa: CASMGGGNTNYGYTF
cdr3_nt: TGTGCCAGCATGGGGGGTGGAAATACTAACTATGGCTACACCTTC

v_call: TRBV18
clone_size: .
j_call: TRBJ2-7
d_call: TRBD2
cdr3_aa: CASSETSGQFEQYF
cdr3_nt: TGTGCCAGCTCAGAGACTAGCGGGCAATTCGAGCAGTACTTC

v_call: TRBV27
clone_size: .
j_call: TRBJ2-7
d_call: .
cdr3_aa: CASSLSNSPYEQYF
cdr3_nt: TGTGCCAGCAGTTTATCGAACAGCCCCTACGAGCAGTACTTC

v_call: TRBV18
clone_size: once
j_call: TRBJ1-1
d_call: TRBD1
cdr3_aa: CASSPLGQGSVGTEAFF
cdr3_nt: TGTGCCAGCTCACCTCTGGGACAGGGATCCGTGGGCACTGAAGCTTTCTTT

v_call: TRBV4-1
clone_size: .
j_call: TRBJ1-1
d_call: .
cdr3_aa: CASSQGGEGRNTEAFF
cdr3_nt: TGCGCCAGCAGCCAAGGGGGTGAGGGGCGGAACACTGAAGCTTTCTTT

v_call: TRBV29-1
clone_size: .
j_call: TRBJ2-7
d_call: .
cdr3_aa: CSVDTAYSYEQYF
cdr3_nt: TGCAGCGTTGATACCGCGTACTCCTACGAGCAGTACTTC

v_call: TRBV5-6
clone_size: .
j_call: TRBJ1-4
d_call: .
cdr3_aa: CASSLAVSGAAHEKLFF
cdr3_nt: TGTGCCAGCAGCTTGGCCGTCTCGGGGGCGGCGCATGAAAAACTGTTTTTT

v_call: TRBV12-5
clone_size: once
j_call: TRBJ2-2
d_call: .
cdr3_aa: CASGLTGAAGELFF
cdr3_nt: TGTGCTAGTGGTTTGACAGGAGCGGCCGGGGAGCTGTTTTTT

v_call: TRBV7-6
clone_size: .
j_call: TRBJ2-7
d_call: TRBD1
cdr3_aa: CASSLAGTGGVEQYF
cdr3_nt: TGTGCCAGCAGCCTCGCCGGGACAGGGGGTGTCGAGCAGTACTTC

v_call: TRBV4-3
clone_size: .
j_call: TRBJ2-7
d_call: TRBD1
cdr3_aa: CASSPGTGLYEQYF
cdr3_nt: TGCGCCAGCAGCCCAGGGACAGGCCTCTACGAGCAGTACTTC

v_call: TRBV29-1
clone_size: .
j_call: TRBJ1-1
d_call: .
cdr3_aa: CSTGRAGTEAFF
cdr3_nt: TGCAGCACGGGACGGGCGGGCACTGAAGCTTTCTTT

v_call: TRBV5-6
clone_size: .
j_call: TRBJ2-1
d_call: .
cdr3_aa: CASSFSWASSYNEQFF
cdr3_nt: TGTGCCAGCAGCTTTAGTTGGGCGTCATCCTACAATGAGCAGTTCTTC

v_call: TRBV4-3
clone_size: .
j_call: TRBJ2-2
d_call: .
cdr3_aa: CASSQGLNTGELFF
cdr3_nt: TGCGCCAGCAGCCAAGGCCTTAATACCGGGGAGCTGTTTTTT

v_call: TRBV6-6
clone_size: .
j_call: TRBJ2-5
d_call: .
cdr3_aa: CASSYSQEKQETQYF
cdr3_nt: TGTGCCAGCAGTTACTCCCAGGAAAAGCAGGAGACCCAGTACTTC

v_call: TRBV14
clone_size: .
j_call: TRBJ2-1
d_call: TRBD2
cdr3_aa: CASSPWEGYNEQFF
cdr3_nt: TGTGCCAGCAGCCCTTGGGAGGGGTACAATGAGCAGTTCTTC

v_call: TRBV29-1
clone_size: .
j_call: TRBJ2-7
d_call: TRBD2
cdr3_aa: CSVESGSYEQYF
cdr3_nt: TGCAGCGTTGAAAGCGGGAGCTACGAGCAGTACTTC

v_call: TRBV9
clone_size: .
j_call: TRBJ2-3
d_call: TRBD2
cdr3_aa: CASSPLAGGGTDTQYF
cdr3_nt: TGTGCCAGCAGCCCTCTAGCGGGGGGTGGGACAGATACGCAGTATTTT

v_call: TRBV28
clone_size: .
j_call: TRBJ2-7
d_call: .
cdr3_aa: CASSPFSSYEQYF
cdr3_nt: TGTGCCAGCAGTCCCTTTTCCTCCTACGAGCAGTACTTC

v_call: TRBV28
clone_size: .
j_call: TRBJ1-1
d_call: TRBD1
cdr3_aa: CASTYRGEAFF
cdr3_nt: TGTGCCAGCACTTACAGGGGGGAAGCTTTCTTT

v_call: TRBV14
clone_size: once
j_call: TRBJ2-7
d_call: TRBD2
cdr3_aa: CASSILSGGGSEQYF
cdr3_nt: TGTGCCAGCAGCATTCTTAGCGGGGGAGGAAGCGAGCAGTACTTC

v_call: TRBV28
clone_size: .
j_call: TRBJ2-7
d_call: .
cdr3_aa: CASSEVDTYEQYF
cdr3_nt: TGTGCCAGCAGTGAGGTTGACACCTACGAGCAGTACTTC

v_call: TRBV5-4
clone_size: .
j_call: TRBJ2-7
d_call: TRBD1
cdr3_aa: CASREQGAIYEQYF
cdr3_nt: TGTGCCAGCCGCGAACAGGGGGCGATTTACGAGCAGTACTTC

v_call: TRBV5-6
clone_size: .
j_call: TRBJ1-1
d_call: TRBD1
cdr3_aa: CASSLDRGTEAFF
cdr3_nt: TGTGCCAGCAGCCTGGACAGGGGGACTGAAGCTTTCTTT